These T cell receptor beta chains were read from a single sample in a study of blood T cell repertoires in COVID-19. Produced via immunoSEQ multiplex PCR; TCRdb's table is partial and in-frame only. This sample yields fewer than 400,000 clones, of which about 92% are seen a single time; 18% belongs to the top ten. The sequenced sample was PBMCs or T cells enriched from blood (not recorded which). The receptors here all came from a woman in her 30s who had recovered from COVID-19. CDR3s leave out the opening cysteine and the closing phenylalanine or tryptophan. The D gene is left open where the match is weak.

J | V | D | CDR3
TRBJ1-1 | TRBV28 | TRBD1 | AAVPGQGNWNTEAF
TRBJ2-3 | TRBV2 | TRBD2 | ASTSLAGGNTQY
TRBJ2-7 | TRBV5-1 | NA | ASSLGQGFHEQY
TRBJ1-1 | TRBV13 | NA | ASSVDRNTEAF
TRBJ2-1 | TRBV5-1 | NA | ASSFEDASYNEQF
TRBJ1-6 | TRBV19 | NA | ASSIDRGIYNSPLH
TRBJ1-1 | TRBV7-2 | NA | ASSLETMNTEAF
TRBJ1-5 | TRBV15 | TRBD1 | ATSTHRTGTGNQPQH
TRBJ1-2 | TRBV6-5 | TRBD1 | ASSKGQGTGYT
TRBJ2-1 | TRBV14 | NA | ASSRGGNEQF
TRBJ1-1 | TRBV27 | NA | ASSFRGTTEAF
TRBJ2-3 | TRBV7-3 | NA | ASSWRGTDTQY
TRBJ2-7 | TRBV7-8 | TRBD1 | ASSLVRDRTYEQY
TRBJ2-1 | TRBV11-3 | TRBD1 | ASSAHLTGLHEQF
TRBJ2-3 | TRBV5-8 | NA | ASSLGGVRAYTDTQY
TRBJ1-4 | TRBV10-2 | NA | ASSEFGSEKLF
TRBJ2-2 | TRBV5-1 | TRBD1 | ASSRQGVDTGELF
TRBJ1-6 | TRBV7-2 | TRBD1 | ASRRDSYNSPLH
TRBJ2-7 | TRBV15 | NA | ATSRDITGVHEQY
TRBJ1-6 | TRBV2 | NA | ASSPDSSPLH
TRBJ2-7 | TRBV19 | TRBD1 | ASKKDRGRYEQY